Below, 30 T cell receptor beta chains from the same sample are listed, as sequenced in a study of blood T cell repertoires in COVID-19. Assay: immunoSEQ multiplex PCR; the TCRdb copy retains only in-frame clones and omits some. The sample holds fewer than 350,000 clones, roughly 89% seen once. Sequencing was performed on peripheral blood. The receptors stem from a woman aged 60 to 75 with COVID-19, enrolled during active disease.

CDR3: CASSGTLANYGYTF. CDR3 coding DNA: TGTGCCAGCAGCGGGACTTTAGCTAACTATGGCTACACCTTC. J is TRBJ1-2 and V is TRBV9, with unresolved D. V lost 3 bases to trimming and J lost 0 bases, with 9 bases between them. The CDR3 is 14 amino acids. Germline V gene sequence: CDR1 SGDLS, CDR2 YYNGEE.

The CDR3 sequence: CAIRGRAGVNTEAFF. The CDR3 bases are TGTGCCATTCGTGGCAGGGCGGGGGTGAACACTGAAGCTTTCTTT. The V gene is TRBV19, the J gene TRBJ1-1; D perhaps matches TRBD1 (5 bases). Trimming removed 10 bases from V and 0 bases from J, with 18 bases in between. Germline V gene data show CDR1 as LNHDA and CDR2 as SQIVND (reference sequence). The CDR3 length is 15 residues.

This sequence joins TRBV6-6 and TRBJ1-3; 10 bases map to TRBD1. CDR3 length equals 15 residues. V lost 6 bases to trimming and J lost 2 bases; unmatched junction nucleotides: 4. Germline V gene sequence: CDR1 MNHNY, CDR2 SVGAGI (reference sequence). This CDR3 reads CASSPGTGAGNTIYF. The DNA of the CDR3 is TGTGCCAGCAGCCCCGGGACAGGGGCTGGAAACACCATATATTTT.

The V and J genes are TRBV7-9 and TRBJ1-4; TRBD1 is a possible D gene (5 bases). The ends were cut back, 1 base at V and 8 bases at J, with 14 bases in the middle. Germline values: CDR1 SEHNR, CDR2 FQNEAQ (reference sequence). The CDR3 has 15 amino acids. As DNA, the CDR3 is TGTGCCAGCAGCTTAGTTGGGGCCGGAGTGGAAAAACTGTTTTTT. This codes for CASSLVGAGVEKLFF.

J is TRBJ1-1 and V is TRBV3-1 (or the pseudogene TRBV3-2); 9 positions match TRBD1. V lost 4 bases to trimming and J lost 1 base; unmatched junction nucleotides: 4. Germline V gene data show CDR1 as LGHDT and CDR2 as YNNKEL (reference sequence). The length of the CDR3 is 15 residues. The CDR3 region is CASSPGTGRNTEAFF. The CDR3 coding sequence is TGTGCCAGCAGCCCCGGGACAGGGAGGAACACTGAAGCTTTCTTT.

As to this clone: Other DNA sequences in the sample encode the same CDR3. V gene TRBV5-1 combines with J gene TRBJ2-5; 9 positions agree with TRBD2. Germline trimming cut 2 bases from V and 4 bases from J; bases unmatched to any gene: 0. The germline CDR1 and CDR2 sequences are SGHRS and YFSETQ. CDR3 size: 13 residues. CDR3 residues: CASSLAGGETQYF. DNA of the CDR3: TGCGCCAGCAGCTTAGCGGGGGGAGAGACCCAGTACTTC.

The J gene is TRBJ2-1, the V gene TRBV18; a weak D match, TRBD2 (6 bases). CDR1 is KGHSH and CDR2 is LQKENI in the germline V gene. V was pared by 4 bases and J by 7 bases, with 23 bases between. The CDR3 contains 17 residues. Here the CDR3 reads CASSLLQRATGGNEQFF. The DNA of the CDR3 is TGTGCCAGCTCACTCCTCCAGAGGGCCACCGGGGGAAATGAGCAGTTCTTC.

The chain links TRBV18 to TRBJ2-5; no definite D call. The CDR3 consists of 15 residues. Trimming removed 2 bases at V and 5 bases at J, with 15 bases between. The germline gives CDR1 KGHSH, CDR2 LQKENI. Written as DNA, the CDR3 is TGTGCCAGCTCACCAGCGCTAGTGGTAAGGGAGACCCAGTACTTC. Amino acid sequence: CASSPALVVRETQYF.

The genes are TRBV28 and TRBJ2-1, with 7 bases lining up with TRBD2. CDR3 length: 10 residues. J was trimmed by 10 bases and V by 6 bases; bases with no gene match: 0. Germline CDR1 and CDR2: MDHEN and SYDVKM. The CDR3 nucleotides read TGTGCCAGCAGGGGAGGGGAGCAGTTCTTC. Its translation: CASRGGEQFF.

J is TRBJ2-3 and V is TRBV11-2, with 8 positions matching TRBD1. CDR3 length: 15 amino acids. With V trimmed by 0 bases and J by 10 bases, 9 bases remained unmatched. Germline values: CDR1 SGHAT, CDR2 FQNNGV. The CDR3 protein is CASSLDFTGGQAQYF. The CDR3 nucleotides are TGTGCCAGCAGCTTAGACTTCACAGGGGGGCAAGCGCAGTATTTT.

V gene TRBV9 combines with J gene TRBJ1-2, with no clear D. CDR1 is SGDLS, CDR2 YYNGEE, per germline. Trimming stripped 6 bases from V and 2 bases from J, with 17 bases between. This CDR3 spans 15 amino acids. CDR3: CASTPLPGLNYGYTF. The CDR3, as DNA: TGTGCCAGCACCCCTCTTCCCGGGTTGAACTATGGCTACACCTTC.

The gene calls are TRBV5-1 and TRBJ2-7; the D gene is possibly TRBD1 (6 bases). Germline CDR1 is SGHRS and CDR2 is YFSETQ. V lost 1 base and J 1 base, leaving 9 bases between the germline ends. The CDR3 has 14 amino acids. CDR3 DNA sequence: TGCGCCAGCAGCTTGACAGGGTTATCCTACGAGCAGTACTTC. Encoded protein: CASSLTGLSYEQYF.

This clone appeared once. J is TRBJ2-4 and V is TRBV5-4; TRBD1 might be the D (6 bases). The germline V gene encodes CDR1 SGHNT and CDR2 YYREEE (reference sequence). V dropped 0 bases and J dropped 5 bases, with 9 bases sitting between them. This CDR3 has 14 amino acids. The CDR3 is CASSLAGVQNIQYF. The CDR3 DNA sequence: TGTGCCAGCAGCTTGGCAGGGGTCCAAAACATTCAGTACTTC.

In the case of this clone: Different DNA sequences within this sample yield the same CDR3. This chain uses TRBV4-1 with TRBJ2-7; 7 nucleotides align to TRBD1. Trimming cost V 3 bases and J 5 bases; bases outside gene matches: 10. Germline values: CDR1 MGHRA, CDR2 YSYEKL. The CDR3 extends over 15 amino acids. CDR3 residues: CASSHTGDRGDEQYF. The DNA for the CDR3 is TGCGCCAGCAGCCACACAGGGGATCGCGGCGACGAGCAGTACTTC.

The chain recombines TRBV25-1 with TRBJ2-7; 10 bases align to TRBD1. Germline trimming cut 3 bases from V and 3 bases from J; bases unmatched to any gene: 2. The CDR3 runs to 14 residues. Germline CDR1 MGHDK, CDR2 SYGVNS. CDR3 nucleotides: TGTGCCAGCAGTGACGGACAGGGGGTCTACGAGCAGTACTTC. This translates into CASSDGQGVYEQYF.

V and J are TRBV21-1 and TRBJ1-6; TRBD1, the table's D call, was not compared with the DNA. TRBV21-1 is a listed pseudogene. The CDR3 has 16 residues. CDR3 sequence: CASSKRTGVGNSPLHF. CDR3 sequence (DNA): TGTGCCAGCAGCAAACGAACAGGGGTGGGGAATTCACCCCTCCACTTT.

In its sample, this clone was seen a few times. The junction does not match germline at one end; this may be a read error. This chain uses TRBV19 with TRBJ1-2, with 8 positions matching TRBD1. CDR3 length equals 12 residues. Germline CDR1 and CDR2: LNHDA and SQIVND (reference sequence). CDR3 in amino acids: CASSRQGAGLHF. The CDR3 DNA reads as TGTGCCAGTAGTAGGCAGGGGGCCGGACTCCACTTC.

The rearrangement uses TRBV7-3 and TRBJ2-1; D unclear. Trimming shortened V by 5 bases and J by 6 bases, and 14 bases separated the two germline ends. The CDR3 is 14 amino acids. Germline CDR1 and CDR2: SGHTA and FQGTGA. For the CDR3, the DNA is TGTGCCAGCAGCGAACCCGGGTCCGGCAATGAGCAGTTCTTC. It translates to CASSEPGSGNEQFF.

The chain combines TRBV30 with TRBJ1-1; maybe TRBD1 (6 bases). Germline CDR1 GTSNPN, CDR2 SVGIG (reference sequence). The CDR3 is made up of 15 amino acids. Between the trimmed V and J ends, which lost 1 base and 1 base, there was a span of 13 bases. The CDR3 loop reads CAWSAPDRTNTEAFF. The CDR3 region has the DNA TGTGCCTGGAGTGCCCCGGACAGAACGAACACTGAAGCTTTCTTT.

The chain has TRBV4-1 and TRBJ1-1; D call uncertain. This CDR3 region has 16 residues. Germline values: CDR1 MGHRA, CDR2 YSYEKL. V lost 0 bases and J 1 base, leaving 12 bases between the germline ends. The CDR3 DNA reads as TGCGCCAGCAGCCAAGATCGGGAGGAGGGGAACACTGAAGCTTTCTTT. This encodes CASSQDREEGNTEAFF.

V gene TRBV27 combines with J gene TRBJ1-2, with TRBD1 as a possible D gene (5 bases). This CDR3 is built from 13 residues. V lost 0 bases and J 7 bases, leaving 9 bases between the germline ends. Germline CDR1 is MNHEY and CDR2 is SMNVEV (reference sequence). CDR3 protein: CASSLSPGGGYTF. Written as DNA, the CDR3 is TGTGCCAGCAGTTTATCCCCCGGGGGTGGCTACACCTTC.

The chain couples TRBV3-1 (or the pseudogene TRBV3-2) to TRBJ2-7; 9 nucleotides match TRBD2. The V and J ends lost 0 bases and 6 bases, in that order; junction bases with no gene match: 9. This CDR3 comprises 16 residues. Germline-derived CDR1 and CDR2 are LGHDT and YNNKEL (reference sequence). The CDR3 DNA reads TGTGCCAGCAGCCAAGATTACGGCGGGGGGGCGGGCGAGCAGTACTTC. Amino acid sequence: CASSQDYGGGAGEQYF.

V usage is TRBV5-5 and J usage is TRBJ2-1, with 14 nucleotides matching TRBD2. Trimming at V came to 1 base and at J to 7 bases, leaving 7 bases not matched to a gene. Germline CDR1 SGHKS, CDR2 YYEKEE (reference sequence). This CDR3 spans 17 amino acids. CDR3 bases: TGTGCCAGCAGCTTGAAGACTAGCGGGGGGGCAGGGAATGAGCAGTTCTTC. This sequence encodes CASSLKTSGGAGNEQFF.

This sequence joins TRBV7-9 and TRBJ1-1, with D possibly matching TRBD1 (6 bases). The CDR3 consists of 13 residues. The germline V gene encodes CDR1 SEHNR and CDR2 FQNEAQ (reference sequence). V lost 4 bases and J 5 bases, leaving 11 bases between the germline ends. The CDR3 sequence is CASSSRTGTEAFF. The CDR3 DNA sequence: TGTGCCAGCAGCTCAAGAACAGGGACTGAAGCTTTCTTT. Drawing the rest from reference TRBV7-9 and TRBJ1-1, the complete variable domain is DTGVSQNPRHKITKRGQNVTFRCDPISEHNRLYWYRQTLGQGPEFLTYFQNEAQLEKSRLLSDRFSAERPKGSFSTLEIQRTEQGDSAMYLCASSSRTGTEAFFGQGTRLTVV.

The V gene is TRBV6-5, the J gene TRBJ2-7, with 11 bases matching TRBD1. CDR3 size: 14 residues. Germline V gene sequence: CDR1 MNHEY, CDR2 SVGAGI. J gave up 2 bases and V 4 bases, and 1 base lay outside the gene matches. The CDR3 region has the DNA TGTGCCAGCAGTTCGGGACAGGGGGCCTACGAGCAGTACTTC. Protein product: CASSSGQGAYEQYF.

V and J are TRBV2 and TRBJ1-1, with D possibly matching TRBD1 (6 bases). This CDR3 comprises 15 residues. Germline lookup yields CDR1 SNHLY and CDR2 FYNNEI. With 5 bases removed from V and 1 base from J, the gap between germline ends came to 14 bases. The CDR3 DNA sequence: TGTGCCAGCAGTTCACAGGGTTCCGGGAACACTGAAGCTTTCTTT. It is translated as CASSSQGSGNTEAFF.

The chain combines TRBV6-5 with TRBJ1-5, with 9 bases matching TRBD1. V lost 6 bases, J lost 6 bases, and 6 bases stayed unmatched. The germline V gene encodes CDR1 MNHEY and CDR2 SVGAGI. The CDR3 is 14 amino acids. The CDR3 nucleotides are TGTGCCAGCAGGGGACAGGGAGTCAGTCAGCCCCAGCATTTT. Amino acids: CASRGQGVSQPQHF.

The chain links TRBV6-5 to TRBJ2-1, with D possibly TRBD1 on 6 matching bases. V was cut by 0 bases and J by 5 bases, with 11 bases left in between. This CDR3 contains 15 residues. Germline V gene sequence: CDR1 MNHEY, CDR2 SVGAGI. The CDR3 nucleotides are TGTGCCAGCAGTTACTCGAGGACAGTCCACAATGAGCAGTTCTTC. Its translation is CASSYSRTVHNEQFF.

The chain joins TRBV10-2 to TRBJ1-1; no clear D gene. V gave up 0 bases and J gave up 0 bases, with 17 bases separating them. The germline gives CDR1 WSHSY, CDR2 SAAADI. The CDR3 covers 18 residues. Written as DNA, the CDR3 is TGCGCCAGCAGTGAGTCGGGCTGGGGAGGCAATCTGAACACTGAAGCTTTCTTT. It yields the protein CASSESGWGGNLNTEAFF.

This clone was found a few times. The chain recombines TRBV3-1 (or the pseudogene TRBV3-2) with TRBJ1-6, with 7 bases fitting TRBD1. Per the germline V gene, CDR1 is LGHDT and CDR2 is YNNKEL (reference sequence). Germline trimming cut 2 bases from V and 13 bases from J; bases unmatched to any gene: 2. The CDR3 contains 12 residues. CDR3 sequence reads: CASSQLTGPLHF. In DNA, the CDR3 is TGTGCCAGCAGCCAACTGACAGGGCCCCTCCACTTT.